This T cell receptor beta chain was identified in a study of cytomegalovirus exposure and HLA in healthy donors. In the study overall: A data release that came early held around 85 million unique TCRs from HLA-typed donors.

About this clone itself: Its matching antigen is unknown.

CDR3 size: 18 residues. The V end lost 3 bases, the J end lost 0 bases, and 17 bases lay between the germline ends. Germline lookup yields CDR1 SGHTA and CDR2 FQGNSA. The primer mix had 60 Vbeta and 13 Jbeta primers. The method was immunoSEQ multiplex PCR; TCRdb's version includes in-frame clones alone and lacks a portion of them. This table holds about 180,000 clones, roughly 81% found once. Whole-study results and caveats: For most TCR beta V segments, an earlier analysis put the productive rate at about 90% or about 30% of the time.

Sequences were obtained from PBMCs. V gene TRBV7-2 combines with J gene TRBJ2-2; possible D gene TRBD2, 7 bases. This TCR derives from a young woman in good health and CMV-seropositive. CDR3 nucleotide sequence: TGTGCCAGCAGCTTGTTCGGCGGGGGCTCAACGAACACCGGGGAGCTGTTTTTT. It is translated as CASSLFGGGSTNTGELFF.